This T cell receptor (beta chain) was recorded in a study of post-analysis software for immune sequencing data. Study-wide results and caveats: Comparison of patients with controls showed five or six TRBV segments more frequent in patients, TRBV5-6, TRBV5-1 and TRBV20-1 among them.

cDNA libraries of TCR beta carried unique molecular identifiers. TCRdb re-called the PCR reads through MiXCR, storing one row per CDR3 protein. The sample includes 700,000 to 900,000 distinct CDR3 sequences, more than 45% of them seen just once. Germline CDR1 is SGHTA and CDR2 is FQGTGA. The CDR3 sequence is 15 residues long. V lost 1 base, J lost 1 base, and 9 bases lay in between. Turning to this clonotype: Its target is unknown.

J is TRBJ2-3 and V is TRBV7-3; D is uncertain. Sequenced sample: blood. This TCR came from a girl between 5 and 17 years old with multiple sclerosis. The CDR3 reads CASSLNGLGTDTQYF. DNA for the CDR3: TGTGCCAGCAGCTTAAACGGTCTAGGCACAGATACGCAGTATTTT.